This T cell receptor beta chain was retrieved from a study of glioma-infiltrating T cells (TCRdb year 2016). Study-level background: Glioma tissue, non-neoplastic brain tissue and matched peripheral blood mononuclear cells were used as sources from which TCR alpha- and beta-chain repertoires were sequenced. To gauge divergence between tissue and blood T-cell populations, every tissue-infiltrating repertoire was compared against the peripheral blood repertoire from the same patient. The paired cohort comprised three low-grade glioma patients, 8 or 9 primary glioblastoma patients and three non-glioma patients contributing non-neoplastic brain tissue. General study outcomes and caveats: Very few CDR3 sequences were shared between tissue and blood, attributed to high CDR3 diversity and limited sampling. VJ-independent divergence between tissue and blood was found to be below expectation in non-neoplastic patients but above expectation in all gliomas, particularly low-grade gliomas. Group comparisons were based on small numbers of patients: three non-neoplastic, three low-grade glioma and about 8 glioblastoma patients.

Sequences SQVTM (CDR1) and ANQGSEA (CDR2) are obtained from the germline V gene. CDR3 length: 18 amino acids, cysteine to phenylalanine. CDR3 DNA only is kept here, 54 bases in frame from base 1. Clipping removes 1 base from V and 10 bases from J, with 20 as the unmatched junction base count. The iRepertoire nested amplicon-rescue multiplex PCR (arm-PCR) platform was used to amplify TCR alpha and beta CDR3 regions from RNA. One-step reverse transcription and amplification used about 100-400 ng of tissue mRNA or PBMC total RNA as input. Following bead purification, Illumina adapters were added by a secondary multiplex PCR, and libraries between 200 and 400 bp were gel-purified. Libraries carried internal 6-nucleotide barcodes used for demultiplexing. Sequencing of the libraries was done on an Illumina MiSeq using 2x220 or 2x250 nucleotide paired-end reads. As for how the authors treated the data: Paired reads were merged with FLASH 1.2.11 and aligned to the GRCh37 human genome with BWA-MEM before extracting TRA and TRB reads. For V and J assignment, an IMGT-derived reference of cassette sequences and CDR3 motifs that included pseudogenes was used. Reads were translated in three frames, and productive CDR3s were defined as those with a C...FGXG motif and no stop codons. Clonotypes were defined as unique combinations of V-J cassette pair and CDR3 amino acid sequence. Reads were filtered by Hamming distance, with the threshold set by the sequence error rate of each sample in mapped regions. The public reads were reprocessed in TCRdb via fastp at Q25 and MiXCR, keeping in-frame beta chains. CDR3 protein sequences are deduplicated, and each keeps its most common genes and DNA. It is TCRdb's table, rather than the study itself, that gives the V and J calls and clone size. The sample table contains roughly 120,000 distinct CDR3 sequences; only one count was recorded for roughly 20% of them. The ten largest account for 13% to 15% of the sample.

Regarding this clonotype: It has no known antigen specificity. Base-call qualities are not available, and no considerably larger clone is one nucleotide away.

The source is a human donor with low-grade glioma or glioblastoma, undergoing nonglioma brain surgery, or in good health (not recorded which). This chain joins TRBV29-1 to TRBJ2-5; TRBD1 matches 11 bases in the middle. The material sequenced was glioma tissue, nonneoplastic brain tissue, or PBMCs (not recorded which). The DNA sequence is given as TGCAGCGTTGAAGGCGGGACAGGGGGACAGGATATCGTGGGGAACCAGTACTTC. Its product reads: CSVEGGTGGQDIVGNQYF.